The T cell receptor (beta chain) under discussion was sequenced for a study of neurological immune-mediated disorders. The cDNA was generated by 5'RACE with 10-nucleotide random UMIs. A single record per CDR3 protein comes from TCRdb applying MiXCR to the 5' RACE reads. The repertoire holds 60,000 to 85,000 distinct CDR3 sequences, with 4.5% to 6% as singletons. The CDR3 covers 15 residues. The germline CDR1 and CDR2 sequences are MNHEY and SVGEGT. V was clipped by 6 bases and J by 0 bases, with 12 bases between them. The clonotype was recovered from a woman in her 70s with multiple sclerosis. This chain connects TRBV6-2 or TRBV6-3 to TRBJ1-5; weak D call: TRBD1 (6 bases). The specimen was PBMCs. The chain's CDR3 is CASSRDTHSNQPQHF. The CDR3 DNA reads as TGTGCCAGCAGCCGGGACACCCATAGCAATCAGCCCCAGCATTTT.